This T cell receptor (beta chain) was recorded in a study of response to subunit inactivated influenza vaccine. The study, taken as a whole, reports: T cells newly recruited by each seasonal influenza vaccination are few, the authors suggested.

The CDR3 covers 15 residues. Germline-derived CDR1 and CDR2 are SGHDN and FVKESK. Trimming left V 0 bases short and J 4 bases short, with 12 bases between. TCRdb itself ran the RT-PCR reads through MiXCR, one entry per CDR3 protein. The sample includes 450,000 to 700,000 distinct CDR3 sequences, 14% of them seen just once. This clonotype was seen only a few times. Its specificity is unknown. Source: PBMCs from blood, taken 12 days after vaccination. The receptor comes from a man aged 50-60 years who received an inactivated influenza vaccine. This chain connects TRBV14 to TRBJ1-2; no reliable D call. The CDR3 region is CASSQDVGFSYGYTF. In nucleotides, the CDR3 is TGTGCCAGCAGCCAAGATGTCGGGTTTTCCTATGGCTACACCTTC.